This T cell receptor (beta chain) was documented in a study of cytomegalovirus exposure and HLA in healthy donors (dated by TCRdb to the late 2010s). In terms of the full investigation: In an earlier analysis of 450 to 750 of the donors, 250 to 300 Gb of sequence data and about 110 million unique TCR beta sequences from 150 million to 200 million T cells were reported. An early release covering just under 650 HLA-typed donors comprised about 300 gigabases of sequencing data and tens of millions of unique TCR sequences. Of the roughly 390 genotyped donors, 80% to 90% were placed in the genetic ancestry cluster associated with self-reported Caucasian donors. The study was designed to test whether signatures of past pathogen exposure could be identified by cataloging public T cell receptors. The study used immunosequencing to profile the T cell repertoires of about 670 subjects and linked those repertoires to cytomegalovirus serostatus. Besides the first cohort of 666 subjects, a separate validation cohort made up of over a hundred different subjects was used. High-throughput TCR immunosequencing, statistical association of individual TCRs with disease status, and machine learning were combined to predict cytomegalovirus infection status. A later analysis re-examined previously published TCR beta repertoires from 610 or so donors and added high-resolution HLA genotyping to investigate patterns of TCR occurrence. The later analysis used no new phenotypic data to find candidate immune exposures, relying instead on TCR beta sequences and their occurrence across donors. In an earlier analysis of 550 to 700 of the donors, high-throughput TCR beta sequencing was used to judge whether each TCR beta V gene segment behaved as functional or pseudogenic. Alongside the repertoire data, information on donor age, sex, ethnicity and CMV serostatus was compiled. Genome-wide SNP genotypes for about 60% of the roughly 670 donors were used in a later genetic analysis, which treated that subset as a discovery cohort. All discovery cohort repertoires had been generated on a single sequencing platform. Class I and class II HLA loci were covered by the typing at four-digit resolution. The number of typed donors differed by locus: about 629-630 for A, B, C, DRB1 and DQB1; approximately 520 for DQA1; some 610 for DPA1; and about 470 for DPB1. Roughly five DR-DQ haplotypes were treated as single units for association and clustering because of strong linkage in the cohort. On average, roughly 250,000 unique TCR beta nucleotide sequences were sequenced per donor among a few hundred genotyped donors of the cohort, with around 19% of those sequences being non-productive. The paper's findings and limits, for the study overall: A further reported finding was that TCR beta sequences accurately predicted the HLA-A and HLA-B alleles for most subjects in the first cohort. In the study, 150 to 200 TCR beta chains were listed as associated with cytomegalovirus. A later genetic analysis reported fewer N-insertions in productive TCRs among donors in an Asian-associated ancestry cluster than the roughly 690-donor mean. In an earlier analysis of some 500 of the donors, most TCR beta V segments appeared in productive rearrangements about 87% or about 30% of the time, broadly matching IMGT annotations. V-gene and J-gene trimming of TCR beta chains was associated with a missense DCLRE1C variant in a later genetic analysis, and the association was replicated in an independent cohort. Across donors, most TCR sequences were observed very rarely, whereas some public TCRs were present in many individuals. At a false discovery rate of 0.05, a later analysis linked 15,000 to 20,000 TCR beta sequences to specific HLA alleles. In a later analysis, HLA-associated TCR beta chains showed more clonal expansion and lower generation probabilities than non-associated chains that were equally common. The earlier analysis of about 600 of the donors excluded 15 to 20 rarely observed V segments, including chromosome 9 orphons, because counts were too low. The authors suggested that the approach could potentially be extended to other disease states and immunological phenotypes. When HLA alleles, especially DR and DQ, strongly co-occurred, attributing TCR associations to individual alleles was difficult. In both the original and validation cohorts, the classifier was reported to diagnose cytomegalovirus status with high specificity and sensitivity. Correlated functional status among segregating V segments might reflect linkage disequilibrium, but an unknown experimental factor could not be ruled out. The cohort was sequenced for TCR beta chains only, and without alpha or paired-chain data the features that could be detected were limited. A cluster of highly shared sequence variants was judged likely to be a technical artifact of the sequencing pipeline. According to a later analysis, most CMV-associated TCR beta chains appeared to be HLA-restricted, and the HLA associations seemed to be driven largely by CMV exposure. Because HLA typing was unavailable for some donors at each locus, only the typed subset was used in association tests. Roughly uniform sequencing depth across donors was assumed in presence/absence analyses, although this assumption may not hold. For the cohort, immune exposure information was limited to CMV serostatus. According to a later analysis, parvovirus B19, influenza, CMV and Epstein-Barr virus appeared linked to several top co-occurrence clusters. In a later analysis, the rate of TCR association differed among HLA loci, with DRB1 alleles having the most associated TCRs and HLA-C alleles having the fewest. In vitro tests confirmed that a few of the cytomegalovirus-associated TCR beta chains recognize cytomegalovirus antigens.

On this clone: Its antigen specificity is not known. The record has no base qualities; no much larger clone is one base away.

The cohort consisted of approximately 690 healthy bone marrow donors. Cohort members were all nominally healthy when sampled, although unrecorded immune exposures were likely present. The donor tested CMV seronegative and was one of the 352 seronegative cohort members. Every donor gave a peripheral blood sample, and the peripheral blood mononuclear cells from that sample were used for TCR beta sequencing. The Qiagen DNeasy Blood Extraction Kit was used to extract genomic DNA from the blood cell samples. Library creation used the immunoSEQ multiplex PCR assay. For the multiplex PCR, a mixture combining 60 forward primers for TCR Vbeta segments and 13 reverse primers for TCR Jbeta segments was used. A multiplex PCR assay on genomic DNA amplified the CDR3 region of rearranged TCR beta genes. The amplified TCR beta libraries were sequenced on the Illumina HiSeq System as 87-base-pair reads. For the original study's pipeline: In a later analysis, roughly 80 million unique TCR beta chains were counted across the roughly 700 repertoires, and around 10 million of these chains were shared by at least two donors. A nearest-neighbor algorithm error-corrected the raw reads and collapsed the reads into unique sequences, merging closely related sequences to remove PCR and sequencing errors. CDR3 sequences were aligned to IMGT reference sequences to assign V, D and J gene segments. For a sequence to be retained, at least a six-nucleotide match to both a V gene segment and a J gene segment was required. Rearrangements were called productive when the CDR3 lacked stop codons and stayed in frame with V and J; all others were non-productive. CDR3 was defined according to IMGT convention as the region running from the second conserved V-encoded cysteine to the conserved J-encoded phenylalanine. The earlier analysis of 500 to 750 of the donors excluded any sequence lacking an unambiguous match to a single V gene segment. In an earlier analysis of approximately 560 of the donors, a V segment was called functional when productive rearrangements were above 56.7%, and segregating when the standard deviation between donors exceeded 5%. To diagnose cytomegalovirus status from the catalog of TCR beta chain sequences, a statistical classification framework was built. V and J gene assignment, in a later analysis, came from comparing TCR nucleotide sequences with IMGT/GENE-DB human TR gene sequences. Using the TCRdist pipeline, a later analysis assigned CDR3 sequences along with most-parsimonious VDJ recombination scenarios. In a later analysis, every TCR beta chain was defined by the combination of its CDR3 amino acid sequence and its V-gene family, and reads without a unique V-gene family were dropped. A later analysis removed 500 to 650 highly shared, low-generation-probability nucleotide sequences to deal with suspected cross-contamination and a sequencing artifact. In a later analysis, a clonal expansion index for each public chain was calculated from normalized within-repertoire ranks of inferred template counts. Generation probabilities in a later analysis came from a VDJ recombination model fitted to out-of-frame rearrangements, and those results were checked against IGoR. In a later analysis, TCR-TCR, TCR-HLA and TCR-CMV co-occurrence was scored with hypergeometric tests, and a repertoire-size bias correction was applied to TCR pairs. A later analysis estimated false discovery rates by permuting HLA or CMV assignments 20 times. In a later analysis, co-occurring TCRs were grouped with DBSCAN, and TCRdist sequence similarity was added when clustering was performed within HLA-allele-positive subsets. For co-occurrence clustering, repertoires with fewer than 30,000 or more than 120,000 public chains were excluded, along with roughly five repertoires with anomalous nucleotide sharing. The immuneACCESS repertoire file appears here via TCRdb, limited to in-frame rearrangements. These files lack a portion of the clones; in checked studies, under half of the deficit traces to unresolved V genes, and the cause of the others is not known. V and J calls and clone size are given by that table; D and trimming were obtained from the DNA. This sample holds roughly 230,000 clones; 85% were observed only once. Clones ranked in the top ten supply 0.2% to 0.25% of the sample.

Sequences were obtained from PBMCs. This clonotype was obtained from a girl aged 2 to 10 in good health and CMV-seronegative.

This receptor has the CDR3 CAGGSGDSEQFF. The DNA sequence reads TGTGCCGGGGGGTCTGGGGACAGCGAGCAGTTCTTC. The chain couples TRBV2 to TRBJ2-1, and the D gene may be TRBD1, 7 bases matching. Measured from the cysteine to the phenylalanine, the CDR3 is 12 residues long. Only the CDR3 portion is preserved as DNA: 36 bases, with reading frame beginning at the first base. The germline V gene provides CDR1 SNHLY and CDR2 FYNNEI. The junction shows trimming of 11 bases on V and 10 bases on J, plus 18 bases between the germline ends.